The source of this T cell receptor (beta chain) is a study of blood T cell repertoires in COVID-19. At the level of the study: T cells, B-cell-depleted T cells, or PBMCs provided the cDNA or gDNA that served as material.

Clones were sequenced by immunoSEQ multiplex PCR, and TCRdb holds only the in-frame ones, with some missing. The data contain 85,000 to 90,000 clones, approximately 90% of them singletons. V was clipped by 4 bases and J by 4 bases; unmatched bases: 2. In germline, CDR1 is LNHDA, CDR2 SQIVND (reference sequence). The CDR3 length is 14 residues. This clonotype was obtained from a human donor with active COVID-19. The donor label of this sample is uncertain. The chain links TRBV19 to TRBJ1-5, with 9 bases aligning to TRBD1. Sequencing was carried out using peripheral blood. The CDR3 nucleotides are TGTGCCAGTAGTACCGGACAGGGGAATCAGCCCCAGCATTTT. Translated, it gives CASSTGQGNQPQHF.